Each of the 3 T cell receptor beta chains below was sequenced from the same sample in a study of OX40 agonist ivuxolimab in advanced cancers. Data came from immunoSEQ multiplex PCR; TCRdb stores just in-frame clones and leaves some out. The profile shows around 84,000 clones, 94% of them singletons. Sequenced material: CD4+ or CD8+ T cells sorted from blood, taken in a trial of the OX40 agonist ivuxolimab. Receptors were obtained from an adult with an advanced solid tumor such as melanoma, head and neck, liver or kidney cancer.

In this sample, this clone turned up once. The chain employs TRBV13 and TRBJ2-3; TRBD2 matches at 7 bases. The J segment lost 2 bases and the V segment lost 6 bases, leaving 11 bases of the junction unmatched. Germline V gene sequence: CDR1 PRHDT, CDR2 FYEKMQ (reference sequence). CDR3 length: 16 amino acids. The chain's CDR3 is CASRYRGGLNTDTQYF. For the CDR3, the DNA is TGTGCCAGCAGATATAGGGGAGGGCTTAACACAGATACGCAGTATTTT.

The chain is built from TRBV27 and TRBJ2-3; no definite D call. CDR1 is MNHEY and CDR2 is SMNVEV in the germline V gene (reference sequence). V shed 8 bases and J shed 0 bases, with 12 bases lying between them. CDR3 size: 14 residues. DNA for the CDR3: TGTGCCAGCTCAACCCATCCTAGCACAGATACGCAGTATTTT. Translating gives CASSTHPSTDTQYF.

The chain carries TRBV6-1 and TRBJ1-2; a possible D gene is TRBD1 (5 bases). The germline V and J ends were trimmed by 2 bases and 5 bases, with 15 bases remaining between them. In germline, CDR1 is MNHNS, CDR2 SASEGT. The CDR3 extends over 15 amino acids. For the CDR3, the DNA is TGTGCCAGCAGTGAATTGGGGCATGGAGGTTATGGCTACACCTTC. The encoded protein is CASSELGHGGYGYTF.